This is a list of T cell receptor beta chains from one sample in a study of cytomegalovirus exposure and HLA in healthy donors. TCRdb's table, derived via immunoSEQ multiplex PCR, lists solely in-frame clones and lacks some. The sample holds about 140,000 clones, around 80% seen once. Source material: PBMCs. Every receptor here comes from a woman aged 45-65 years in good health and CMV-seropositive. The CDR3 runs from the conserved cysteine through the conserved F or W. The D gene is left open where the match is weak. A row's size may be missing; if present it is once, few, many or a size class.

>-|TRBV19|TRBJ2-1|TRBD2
TGTGCCAGTAGTATTTCTCGGACTAGCATCAATGAGCAGTTCTTC
CASSISRTSINEQFF
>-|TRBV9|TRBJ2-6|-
TGTGCCAGCAGCCCTCGACAGTCCTCTGGGGCCAACGTCCTGACTTTC
CASSPRQSSGANVLTF
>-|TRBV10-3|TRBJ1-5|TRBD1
TGTGCCATCAGTGCCGGGACAGAGAATCGGCCCCAGCATTTT
CAISAGTENRPQHF
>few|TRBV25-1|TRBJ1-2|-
TGTGCCAGCAGTGGGACAGCTGGCTACACCTTC
CASSGTAGYTF
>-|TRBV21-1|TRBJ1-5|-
TGTGCCAGCAGCGCCCAGGGGGGTAGCAATCAGCCCCAGCATTTT
CASSAQGGSNQPQHF
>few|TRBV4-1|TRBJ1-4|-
TGCGCCAGCAGCCCTCCTGGGCATGAAAAACTGTTTTTT
CASSPPGHEKLFF
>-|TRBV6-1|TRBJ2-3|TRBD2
TGTGCCAGCAGTGAAGCGCTAGCGGGGGCAGATACGCAGTATTTT
CASSEALAGADTQYF
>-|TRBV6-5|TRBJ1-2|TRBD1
TGTGCCAGCAGCCGTACAGGGGTTTATGGCTACACCTTC
CASSRTGVYGYTF
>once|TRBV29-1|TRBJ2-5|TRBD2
TGCAGCGTTGGGGCGGGGGGTATCCAAGAGACCCAGTACTTC
CSVGAGGIQETQYF
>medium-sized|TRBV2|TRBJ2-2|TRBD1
TGTGCCAGCAGCTCGACAGGGGTTAACACCGGGGAGCTGTTTTTT
CASSSTGVNTGELFF
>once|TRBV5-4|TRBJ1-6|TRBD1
TGTGCCAGCAGCCTGGGGACAGGGTACGGTTCACCCCTCCACTTT
CASSLGTGYGSPLHF
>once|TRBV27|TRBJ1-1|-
TGTGCCAGCAGCTTAACAGGGATAGGGACTGAAGCTTTCTTT
CASSLTGIGTEAFF
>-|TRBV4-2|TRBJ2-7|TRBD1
TGTGCCAGCAGCCAGGCGGCCCAGGGGGCATACGAGCAGTACTTC
CASSQAAQGAYEQYF
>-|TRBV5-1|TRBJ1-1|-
TGCGCCAGCAGCTTGGGCCCCAGTAATTTGAACACTGAAGCTTTCTTT
CASSLGPSNLNTEAFF
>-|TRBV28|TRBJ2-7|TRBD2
TGTGCCAGCAGTCACAGGGAGCGGGGGCCCCACTACGAGCAGTACTTC
CASSHRERGPHYEQYF
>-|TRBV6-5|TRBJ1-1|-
TGTGCCAGCTGGGGCAGGGGTCTTAACACTGAAGCTTTCTTT
CASWGRGLNTEAFF
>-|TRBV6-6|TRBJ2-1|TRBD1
TGTGCCAGCAGTTACTCGGGACAGGACCCCTACAATGAGCAGTTCTTC
CASSYSGQDPYNEQFF
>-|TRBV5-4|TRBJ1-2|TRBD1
TGTGCCAGCAGCTGGGACAGGGTTCACTATGGCTACACCTTC
CASSWDRVHYGYTF
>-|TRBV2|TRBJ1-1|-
TGTGCCAGCCGGGACAACGCTGAAGCTTTCTTT
CASRDNAEAFF
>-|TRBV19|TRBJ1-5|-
TGTGCCAGTAGTATGGGGGGGAATCAGCCCCAGCATTTT
CASSMGGNQPQHF
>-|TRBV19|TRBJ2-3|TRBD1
TGTGCCAGTAGGTCGAGAGGGGGACAGGGGTCGACAGATACGCAGTATTTT
CASRSRGGQGSTDTQYF
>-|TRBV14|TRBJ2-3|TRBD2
TGTGCCAGCAGCCAAGTAATAGCGGGTTCAGATACGCAGTATTTT
CASSQVIAGSDTQYF
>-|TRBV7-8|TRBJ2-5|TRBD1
TGTGCCAGCAGCTTAAACGACCCGGGACAGGGACAAGAGACCCAGTACTTC
CASSLNDPGQGQETQYF
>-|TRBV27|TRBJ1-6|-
TGTGCCTTTCTGAAGGGAGCTGCCTATAATTCACCCCTCCACTTT
CAFLKGAAYNSPLHF
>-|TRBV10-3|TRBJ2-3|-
TGTGCCATCAGTGAGTCTCTTACTAGCACAGATACGCAGTATTTT
CAISESLTSTDTQYF
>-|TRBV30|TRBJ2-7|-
TGTGCCTGGAGGCCCCCCCCAGGGATAGGCGAGCAGTACTTC
CAWRPPPGIGEQYF
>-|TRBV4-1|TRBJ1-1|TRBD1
TGCGCCAGCAGCCAAGGATTTTCGGGACAGCGGGCTTTCTTT
CASSQGFSGQRAFF
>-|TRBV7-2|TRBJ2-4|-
TGTGCCAGCAGCACCGGACAGACGAATGATGGCATTCAGTACTTC
CASSTGQTNDGIQYF
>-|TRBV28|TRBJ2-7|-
TGTGCCAGCAGTTCCGCGGTCTTGAGTGGCACGACTCTCTACGAGCAGTACTTC
CASSSAVLSGTTLYEQYF
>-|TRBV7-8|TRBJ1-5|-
TGTGCCAGCAGCTTTAGCTCCCATCAGCCCCAGCATTTT
CASSFSSHQPQHF
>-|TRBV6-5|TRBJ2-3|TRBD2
TGTGCCAGCAGATCGGGAGGAGATACGCAGTATTTT
CASRSGGDTQYF
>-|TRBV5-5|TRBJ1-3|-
TGTGCCAGCAGCCACAGGAGCTCTGGAAACACCATATATTTT
CASSHRSSGNTIYF
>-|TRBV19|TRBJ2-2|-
TGTGCCAGTAGTATTGTCGCAGGGGACACCGGGGAGCTGTTTTTT
CASSIVAGDTGELFF
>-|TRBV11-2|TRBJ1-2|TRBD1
TGTGCCAGCAGCTCCCCGACAGGGGGCTGGGGCTACACCTTC
CASSSPTGGWGYTF
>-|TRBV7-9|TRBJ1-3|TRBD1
TGTGCCAGCAGCTCCCCGGGACAGGGATTAAACTCTGGAAACACCATATATTTT
CASSSPGQGLNSGNTIYF
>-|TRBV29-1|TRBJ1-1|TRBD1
TGCAGCGCAGACAGGGCCACTGAAGCTTTCTTT
CSADRATEAFF
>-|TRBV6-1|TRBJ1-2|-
TGTGCCAGCAGTGAAGTACCGGGGAGTCTGAGGGGCTACACCTTC
CASSEVPGSLRGYTF
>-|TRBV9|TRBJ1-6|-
TGTGCCAGCAGCGCCGGTAACCCATATAATTCACCCCTCCACTTT
CASSAGNPYNSPLHF
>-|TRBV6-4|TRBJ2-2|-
TGTGCCAGCACTCCCGGGGACACGAACACCGGGGAGCTGTTTTTT
CASTPGDTNTGELFF
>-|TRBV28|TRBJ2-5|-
TGTGCCAGCAGTTCCCCTCTAGGCAGGGGAGGGGAGACCCAGTACTTC
CASSSPLGRGGETQYF
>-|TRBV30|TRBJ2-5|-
TGTGCCCGTCGTGGGGGGGAGACCCAGTACTTC
CARRGGETQYF
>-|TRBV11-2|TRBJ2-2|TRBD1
TGTGCCAGCAGCAAAGACAGGGCCGGGGAGCTGTTTTTT
CASSKDRAGELFF
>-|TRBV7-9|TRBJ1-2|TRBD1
TGTGCCAGCAGCTGGCCGGACAGGGGGCGCGGGCTTAACTATGGCTACACCTTC
CASSWPDRGRGLNYGYTF
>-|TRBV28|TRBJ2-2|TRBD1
TGTGCCAGCAGTTTGACGGACAGGGTCGACGGGGAGCTGTTTTTT
CASSLTDRVDGELFF
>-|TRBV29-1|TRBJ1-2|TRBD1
TGCAGCGTTACTACAGGGGACCACTATGGCTACACCTTC
CSVTTGDHYGYTF
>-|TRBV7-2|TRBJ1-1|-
TGTGCCAGCAGCTTAGCGCGGCTAGGAGCTTTCTTT
CASSLARLGAFF
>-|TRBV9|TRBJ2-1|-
TGTGCCAGCAGCGTAGAGAGGGAGTCCTTCAATGAGCAGTTCTTC
CASSVERESFNEQFF